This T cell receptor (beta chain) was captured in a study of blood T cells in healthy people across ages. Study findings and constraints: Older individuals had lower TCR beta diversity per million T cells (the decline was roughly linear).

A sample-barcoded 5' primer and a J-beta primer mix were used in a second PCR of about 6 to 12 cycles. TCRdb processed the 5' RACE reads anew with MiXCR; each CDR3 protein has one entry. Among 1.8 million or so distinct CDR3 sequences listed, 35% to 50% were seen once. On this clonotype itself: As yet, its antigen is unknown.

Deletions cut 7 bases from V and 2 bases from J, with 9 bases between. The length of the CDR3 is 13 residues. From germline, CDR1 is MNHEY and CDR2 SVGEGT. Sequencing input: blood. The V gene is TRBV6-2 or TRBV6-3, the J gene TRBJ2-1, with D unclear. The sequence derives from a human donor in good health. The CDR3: CASIGKTYNEQFF. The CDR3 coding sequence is TGTGCCAGCATAGGGAAAACCTACAATGAGCAGTTCTTC.